Listed here are 26 T cell receptor beta chains from one sample, sequenced in a study of T-cell reconstitution after alpha-beta-depleted transplantation in children. A TCRbeta library incorporating unique molecular identifiers was prepared. TCRdb processed the PCR reads anew with MiXCR; each CDR3 protein has one entry. This table has about 190,000 distinct CDR3 sequences, about 6.4% appearing once. The material was PBMCs from the stem cell graft donor, obtained from the stem cell graft. The receptor source for this set is a human donor who donated a stem cell graft to a child with Wiskott-Aldrich syndrome.

This clonotype was seen repeatedly, ten times or more. The chain recombines TRBV29-1 with TRBJ2-3; D perhaps matches TRBD1 (6 bases). The CDR3 contains 12 residues. The V end was cut by 2 bases, the J end by 3 bases, with 6 bases between. The germline CDR1 and CDR2 sequences are SQVTM and ANQGSEA. The CDR3 DNA sequence: TGCAGCGTTGAAACAGGGACAGATACGCAGTATTTT. Its translation is CSVETGTDTQYF.

V and J are TRBV5-6 and TRBJ2-2, with TRBD2 matching 8 bases. CDR1 is SGHDT and CDR2 is YYEEEE in the germline V gene. The CDR3 is 16 amino acids. The trim removed 2 bases at V and 3 bases at J, leaving 6 bases unmatched. CDR3 coding DNA: TGTGCCAGCAGCTTAACGGGAGGGCCTGACACCGGGGAGCTGTTTTTT. Its protein product is CASSLTGGPDTGELFF.

This clonotype was detected only a few times. This chain connects TRBV27 to TRBJ1-2; TRBD1 might be the D (6 bases). This CDR3 is 14 amino acids long. With 5 bases removed from V and 0 bases from J, the gap between germline ends came to 10 bases. CDR1 and CDR2 (germline): MNHEY, SMNVEV (reference sequence). The DNA for the CDR3 is TGTGCCAGCAGTACTACAGGGTCTAACTATGGCTACACCTTC. Translated: CASSTTGSNYGYTF.

This sequence joins TRBV7-2 and TRBJ2-3; no firm D call. Germline V gene data show CDR1 as SGHTA and CDR2 as FQGNSA. V lost 5 bases and J lost 6, with 12 bases in between. CDR3 length: 13 amino acids. For the CDR3, the DNA is TGTGCCAGCAGCGTCCGGACGTCCGATACGCAGTATTTT. This codes for CASSVRTSDTQYF.

Many counts were recorded for this clonotype. This sequence joins TRBV12-3 or TRBV12-4 and TRBJ2-3; D not resolved. V lost 5 bases to trimming and J lost 9 bases, with 21 bases between them. The CDR3 sequence is 15 residues long. The chain's CDR3 is CASSPPPQKQRTQYF. The CDR3 DNA reads TGTGCCAGCAGTCCGCCCCCCCAGAAGCAGCGCACGCAGTATTTT.

This clonotype was counted many times. The chain carries TRBV7-9 and TRBJ1-6; the match to TRBD1 covers 8 bases. V dropped 3 bases and J dropped 7; count of bases not matched to a gene: 5. Germline loops: CDR1 SEHNR, CDR2 FQNEAQ (reference sequence). The CDR3 totals 15 residues. In DNA form, the CDR3 reads TGTGCCAGCAGCTTCGGACAGGGAGGGAATTCACCCCTCCACTTT. Amino acid sequence: CASSFGQGGNSPLHF. The full variable domain, completed using reference TRBV7-9 and TRBJ1-6, is DTGVSQNPRHKITKRGQNVTFRCDPISEHNRLYWYRQTLGQGPEFLTYFQNEAQLEKSRLLSDRFSAERPKGSFSTLEIQRTEQGDSAMYLCASSFGQGGNSPLHFGNGTRLTVT.

The table lists this clonotype with many counts. The chain uses TRBV10-3 and TRBJ1-1; perhaps TRBD1 as D (5 bases). The V end lost 6 bases, the J end lost 2 bases, and 13 bases lay between the germline ends. CDR3 length: 14 amino acids. The germline V gene has CDR1 ENHRY and CDR2 SYGVKD. Written as DNA, the CDR3 is TGTGCCATCAGCGCCGGGGGGGACAACACTGAAGCTTTCTTT. Translated: CAISAGGDNTEAFF.

This clonotype was counted ten times or more. The rearrangement joins TRBV2 to TRBJ2-6; D is uncertain. The CDR3 has 14 residues. V shed 5 bases and J shed 0 bases, with 5 bases lying between them. CDR1 is SNHLY, CDR2 FYNNEI, per germline. The CDR3 loop is CASSTTSGANVLTF. For the CDR3, the DNA is TGTGCCAGCAGTACTACCTCTGGGGCCAACGTCCTGACTTTC. The variable domain in full, with the rest retrieved from reference TRBV2 and TRBJ2-6, is EPEVTQTPSHQVTQMGQEVILRCVPISNHLYFYWYRQILGQKVEFLVSFYNNEISEKSEIFDDQFSVERPDGSNFTLKIRSTKLEDSAMYFCASSTTSGANVLTFGAGSRLTVL.

This clonotype was found many times. V gene TRBV24-1 combines with J gene TRBJ2-7; no firm D call. The CDR3 has 14 amino acids. Germline values: CDR1 KGHDR, CDR2 SFDVKD. Trimming shortened V by 2 bases and J by 6 bases, and 13 bases separated the two germline ends. CDR3 in amino acids: CATSDSFGPREQYF. The CDR3 bases are TGTGCCACCAGTGATTCCTTTGGACCGCGCGAGCAGTACTTC.

This clonotype was found many times. J is TRBJ2-1 and V is TRBV11-3, with TRBD2 matching over 10 bases. The length of the CDR3 is 17 residues. In germline, CDR1 is SGHNT, CDR2 YENEEA. The V and J ends lost 1 base and 4 bases, in that order; junction bases with no gene match: 7. DNA of the CDR3: TGTGCCAGCAGCTTAGTTCTTAGCGGGAGGTCTTACAATGAGCAGTTCTTC. Its translation: CASSLVLSGRSYNEQFF.

This clonotype was picked up many times. The rearrangement links TRBV6-1 to TRBJ1-5; tentatively, D is TRBD1 (5 bases). Germline assignment: CDR1 MNHNS and CDR2 SASEGT. The CDR3 extends over 16 amino acids. The V and J ends lost 1 base and 2 bases respectively, with 12 bases between them. The CDR3 DNA reads as TGTGCCAGCAGTGAAGATGAGGGGTCGGGCAATCAGCCCCAGCATTTT. As protein: CASSEDEGSGNQPQHF.

Ten or more counts support this clonotype. The chain uses TRBV29-1 and TRBJ2-7, with D unresolved. V was pared by 1 base and J by 0 bases, with 16 bases between. Germline V CDR1 and CDR2: SQVTM, ANQGSEA. The CDR3 has 16 residues. CDR3 nucleotide sequence: TGCAGCGTTGAAGGGCTCCGAGACGGTGACTCCTACGAGCAGTACTTC. Protein: CSVEGLRDGDSYEQYF.

This clonotype was counted ten times or more. The chain uses TRBV29-1 and TRBJ2-1; D remains ambiguous. Per the germline V gene, CDR1 is SQVTM and CDR2 is ANQGSEA. CDR3 size: 14 residues. The V end was cut by 3 bases, the J end by 8 bases, with 17 bases between. CDR3 amino acids: CSVDPGLIYHEQFF. The CDR3 bases are TGCAGCGTTGACCCTGGGCTCATTTACCATGAGCAGTTCTTC.

Ten or more counts support this clonotype. This rearrangement joins TRBV14 to TRBJ2-1; D is unclear. This CDR3 is 17 amino acids long. CDR1 SGHDN and CDR2 FVKESK come from the germline V gene. Trimming took off 1 base at V and 2 bases at J, with 15 bases between the two ends. This CDR3 is CASSQGNVGLAYNEQFF. In DNA form, the CDR3 reads TGTGCCAGCAGCCAAGGGAATGTCGGTTTGGCCTACAATGAGCAGTTCTTC.

This clonotype was recorded at least ten times. The chain recombines TRBV6-1 with TRBJ2-7; TRBD2 matches 13 bases. The CDR3 length is 14 residues. Germline CDR1 reads MNHNS; CDR2 reads SASEGT. Losses at the gene ends were 7 bases for V and 4 bases for J; bases not matched to a gene: 4. CDR3: CASNGLAGAYEQYF. CDR3 coding DNA: TGTGCCAGCAACGGACTAGCGGGGGCTTACGAGCAGTACTTC.

This clonotype was counted at least ten times. The V call is TRBV5-1, the J call TRBJ1-1; 7 bases fit TRBD1. The V gene's germline CDR1 is SGHRS and CDR2 YFSETQ. The CDR3 consists of 15 residues. With 6 bases clipped from V and 0 bases from J, the junction kept 8 bases outside the gene matches. The chain's CDR3 is CASNRWTGLNTEAFF. In nucleotides, the CDR3 is TGCGCCAGCAACCGTTGGACAGGCTTGAACACTGAAGCTTTCTTT. Variable domain in full (rest from reference TRBV5-1 and TRBJ1-1): KAGVTQTPRYLIKTRGQQVTLSCSPISGHRSVSWYQQTPGQGLQFLFEYFSETQRNKGNFPGRFSGRQFSNSRSEMNVSTLELGDSALYLCASNRWTGLNTEAFFGQGTRLTVV.

This clonotype was detected a few times. J is TRBJ1-5 and V is TRBV20-1, with 8 nucleotides matching TRBD1. Losses at the gene ends were 2 bases for V and 7 bases for J; bases not matched to a gene: 4. The CDR3 has 13 amino acids. Germline CDR1 and CDR2: DFQATT and SNEGSKA (reference sequence). Here the CDR3 reads CSARQGAGQPQHF. The CDR3, as DNA: TGCAGTGCTAGACAGGGGGCCGGGCAGCCCCAGCATTTT.

This clonotype has just a few counts. This sequence joins TRBV5-1 and TRBJ2-3, with 9 nucleotides matching TRBD2. Germline lookup yields CDR1 SGHRS and CDR2 YFSETQ. The CDR3 has 16 residues. V lost 4 bases and J lost 0; bases outside the gene matches: 6. CDR3 bases: TGCGCCAGCAGCGGCGGGGGGGCCGGGAGCACAGATACGCAGTATTTT. This encodes CASSGGGAGSTDTQYF.

This clonotype has ten or more counts. The V call is TRBV5-1, the J call TRBJ1-4; no firm D call. Trimming left V 0 bases short and J 0 bases short, with 6 bases between. Germline values: CDR1 SGHRS, CDR2 YFSETQ. The CDR3 has 15 residues. The CDR3 DNA reads as TGCGCCAGCAGCTTGGCCGGGGCAACTAATGAAAAACTGTTTTTT. As protein: CASSLAGATNEKLFF.

This clonotype was counted between two and nine times. The rearrangement uses TRBV12-3 or TRBV12-4 and TRBJ2-2; TRBD1 is a possible D gene (7 bases). The V and J ends lost 5 bases and 7 bases respectively, with 14 bases between them. The CDR3 is 14 amino acids. CDR3 sequence: CASSIPGGSGELFF. The CDR3 coding sequence is TGTGCCAGCAGTATCCCAGGGGGGAGCGGGGAGCTGTTTTTT.

This clonotype was picked up many times. The chain joins TRBV18 to TRBJ2-5; D possibly corresponds to TRBD2 (5 bases). CDR3 length: 13 amino acids. The ends were cut back, 3 bases at V and 5 bases at J, with 10 bases in the middle. Germline V gene lookup returns CDR1 KGHSH and CDR2 LQKENI. The DNA of the CDR3 is TGTGCCAGCTCACCTCGAGGGATGGAGACCCAGTACTTC. Translating gives CASSPRGMETQYF.

In this sample, this clonotype turned up many times. This chain uses TRBV7-2 with TRBJ1-2; maybe TRBD1 (5 bases). This CDR3 spans 16 amino acids. In germline, CDR1 is SGHTA, CDR2 FQGNSA. V gave up 3 bases and J gave up 4 bases, with 18 bases separating them. The chain's CDR3 is CASSFERQPRAYGYTF. As DNA, the CDR3 is TGTGCCAGCAGCTTCGAAAGACAGCCTCGAGCCTATGGCTACACCTTC.

The table lists this clonotype with many counts. The V call is TRBV27, the J call TRBJ2-7, with D possibly TRBD1 on 5 matching bases. This CDR3 region has 13 residues. Per germline, CDR1 MNHEY and CDR2 SMNVEV (reference sequence). Trimming removed 6 bases from V and 3 bases from J, with 12 bases in between. CDR3 DNA sequence: TGTGCCAGCAGACCCCAGGGTGGCTACGAGCAGTACTTC. Protein product: CASRPQGGYEQYF.

The gene calls are TRBV5-1 and TRBJ1-4, with a tentative D call TRBD1 (5 bases). The CDR3 length is 13 residues. The V end lost 3 bases, the J end lost 8 bases, and 11 bases lay between the germline ends. Per germline, CDR1 SGHRS and CDR2 YFSETQ. CDR3 nucleotide sequence: TGCGCCAGCAGCTCCCAGCCAGGGGAAAAACTGTTTTTT. This translates into CASSSQPGEKLFF.

This clonotype was detected many times. The gene calls are TRBV29-1 and TRBJ1-2; maybe TRBD1 (6 bases). Per the germline V gene, CDR1 is SQVTM and CDR2 is ANQGSEA. This CDR3 has 13 residues. The V gene lost 0 bases and the J gene lost 8 bases, with 13 bases spanning the gap. The CDR3 bases are TGCAGCGTTGAAGAATGGGGGGCGATCGGCTACACCTTC. Translation gives CSVEEWGAIGYTF.

The rearrangement uses TRBV6-4 and TRBJ2-5; D perhaps matches TRBD2 (6 bases). V lost 11 bases and J 0 bases, leaving 25 bases between the germline ends. In germline, CDR1 is MRHNA, CDR2 SNTAGT. The CDR3 extends over 17 amino acids. DNA of the CDR3: TGTGCCCCAATACTGACTAGGGGCGGTTCCCACCAAGAGACCCAGTACTTC. Translation gives CAPILTRGGSHQETQYF.